Following are 28 T cell receptor beta chains from one sample sequenced in a study of immune evolution from preneoplasia to lung adenocarcinoma. Produced via immunoSEQ multiplex PCR; TCRdb's table is partial and in-frame only. In the table there are some 5,000 clones, more than 60% of which are singletons. Sequencing was carried out using FFPE minimally invasive lung adenocarcinoma tissue. These receptors were collected from a person between 60 and 80 years old with lung adenocarcinoma.

V and J are TRBV27 and TRBJ2-7; TRBD2 matches at 10 bases. CDR1 is MNHEY and CDR2 is SMNVEV in the germline V gene (reference sequence). With 2 bases clipped from V and 1 base from J, the junction kept 5 bases outside the gene matches. CDR3 length: 16 residues. The CDR3 loop reads CASSLRRGLASYEQYF. The CDR3 DNA follows: TGTGCCAGCAGTTTACGAAGGGGACTAGCGTCCTACGAGCAGTACTTC.

J is TRBJ2-2 and V is TRBV5-8, with D perhaps TRBD2 (6 bases). V was shortened by 0 bases and J by 0 bases, with 21 bases between the two germline ends. From germline, CDR1 is SGHTS and CDR2 YDEGEE. The CDR3 totals 20 residues. CDR3 amino acids: CASSLGAGRIAGTNTGELFF. CDR3 nucleotides: TGTGCCAGCAGCTTGGGGGCGGGACGAATAGCCGGCACGAACACCGGGGAGCTGTTTTTT.

This chain connects TRBV7-2 to TRBJ2-3; D remains unclear. Trimming pared 3 bases from V and 2 bases from J, leaving 15 bases between. This CDR3 contains 16 residues. Per the germline V gene, CDR1 is SGHTA and CDR2 is FQGNSA. The CDR3 DNA is TGTGCCAGCAGCTTCTTAACAACTGCCTTCACAGATACGCAGTATTTT. Translation gives CASSFLTTAFTDTQYF.

The chain has TRBV5-4 and TRBJ2-3; a weak D match, TRBD2 (6 bases). The CDR3 totals 14 residues. Germline CDR1 is SGHNT and CDR2 is YYREEE (reference sequence). V lost 6 bases to trimming and J lost 1 base, with 12 bases between them. The CDR3 DNA reads as TGTGCCAGCACCTTCGAGCGGGGCACAGATACGCAGTATTTT. Amino acids: CASTFERGTDTQYF.

This chain links TRBV25-1 with TRBJ1-1; 7 nucleotides line up with TRBD1. CDR3 size: 16 residues. V was clipped by 4 bases and J by 2 bases; unmatched bases: 10. Germline-derived CDR1 and CDR2 are MGHDK and SYGVNS. The CDR3 loop reads CASSVQGMGDNTEAFF. The DNA for the CDR3 is TGTGCCAGCAGTGTACAGGGGATGGGAGACAACACTGAAGCTTTCTTT.

This chain joins TRBV7-2 and TRBJ2-3, with 8 positions matching TRBD1. This CDR3 is 13 amino acids long. Trimming took 2 bases from V and 6 from J; bases not matched to a gene: 1. CDR1 is SGHTA and CDR2 is FQGNSA in the germline V gene. CDR3: CASSLNRGDTQYF. CDR3 nucleotides: TGTGCCAGCAGCTTAAACAGGGGGGATACGCAGTATTTT.

This clone was counted a single time. The chain joins TRBV2 to TRBJ1-1; tentatively, D is TRBD1 (5 bases). Germline V gives CDR1 SNHLY, CDR2 FYNNEI. Between the trimmed V and J ends, which lost 7 bases and 6 bases, there was a span of 15 bases. This CDR3 contains 13 residues. The CDR3 DNA follows: TGTGCCAGCAAGGGCCTCGGGGCCGCTGAAGCTTTCTTT. Its protein is CASKGLGAAEAFF.

The genes are TRBV10-2 and TRBJ2-7; 12 bases fit TRBD1. The CDR3 length is 15 residues. The ends lost 7 bases at V and 7 bases at J; junction bases unmatched: 11. Germline CDR1 WSHSY, CDR2 SAAADI. CDR3 protein: CASTSGTGGAGEQYF. CDR3 sequence (DNA): TGCGCCAGCACTTCCGGGACAGGGGGCGCAGGGGAGCAGTACTTC.

The chain is built from TRBV14 and TRBJ1-1; 7 nucleotides agree with TRBD1. The CDR3 is 15 residues long. CDR1 is SGHDN and CDR2 is FVKESK in the germline V gene. Trimming cost V 3 bases and J 1 base; bases outside gene matches: 5. The CDR3 DNA reads as TGTGCCAGCAGCCACGATCAGGGGGAGAACACTGAAGCTTTCTTT. As protein: CASSHDQGENTEAFF.

This clone showed up just a few times. Here the CDR3 DNA reads TGTGCCAGCAGCTTGTGGGGCGGGAACACCGGGGAGCTGTTTTTT. Translation: CASSLWGGNTGELFF. The chain couples TRBV5-4 to TRBJ2-2; weak D call: TRBD1 (5 bases). CDR3 length: 15 amino acids. CDR1 and CDR2 (germline): SGHNT, YYREEE (reference sequence). V lost 1 base and J 1 base, leaving 8 bases between the germline ends.

The chain carries TRBV30 and TRBJ1-2, with no clear D. Per germline, CDR1 GTSNPN and CDR2 SVGIG (reference sequence). Trimming left V 0 bases short and J 6 bases short, with 17 bases between. The CDR3 is 15 amino acids. The CDR3 DNA follows: TGTGCCTGGAGTGTAAAGGCAGTAGAAAGGGATGGCTACACCTTC. It codes for CAWSVKAVERDGYTF.

The table lists this clone with a count of one. The genes are TRBV7-9 and TRBJ2-1; D might be TRBD2 (6 bases). CDR1 is SEHNR and CDR2 is FQNEAQ in the germline V gene (reference sequence). Trimming cost V 5 bases and J 7 bases, with 21 bases left between them. The CDR3 has 16 amino acids. The DNA of the CDR3 is TGTGCCAGCAGCCCAGGCACCCCGTGGGGGGTTAATGAGCAGTTCTTC. Residues: CASSPGTPWGVNEQFF.

This clone was picked up a small number of times. The J gene is TRBJ1-1, the V gene TRBV29-1; D might be TRBD1 (5 bases). V was pared by 2 bases and J by 4 bases, with 14 bases between. This CDR3 contains 14 residues. Germline CDR1 and CDR2: SQVTM and ANQGSEA. CDR3 residues: CSVESTQGATEAFF. Written as DNA, the CDR3 is TGCAGCGTTGAATCGACTCAGGGAGCCACTGAAGCTTTCTTT.

V usage is TRBV11-2 and J usage is TRBJ2-2; TRBD2 aligns across 8 bases. Germline CDR1 SGHAT, CDR2 FQNNGV. This CDR3 contains 17 residues. V dropped 0 bases and J dropped 0; count of bases not matched to a gene: 3. CDR3 in DNA: TGTGCCAGCAGCTTAGAGGGTAGCGGGACGAACACCGGGGAGCTGTTTTTT. Residues: CASSLEGSGTNTGELFF.

This chain links TRBV19 with TRBJ2-7, with a weak D call TRBD2 (5 bases). Trimming shortened V by 5 bases and J by 0 bases, and 11 bases separated the two germline ends. Germline lookup yields CDR1 LNHDA and CDR2 SQIVND (reference sequence). The CDR3 is made up of 14 amino acids. The CDR3, as DNA: TGTGCCAGTAGTGTAACCCGGGACTCCTACGAGCAGTACTTC. Its translation is CASSVTRDSYEQYF.

V is TRBV2 and J is TRBJ2-1; 11 bases match TRBD2. Trimming cost V 5 bases and J 7 bases; bases outside gene matches: 7. The CDR3 has 15 amino acids. Germline V gives CDR1 SNHLY, CDR2 FYNNEI. CDR3 bases: TGTGCCAGCAGTCTCACTAGCGGGAGAGTAAATGAGCAGTTCTTC. Its protein is CASSLTSGRVNEQFF.

The CDR3: CASSLIGYEQYF. Written as DNA, the CDR3 is TGTGCCAGCAGTCTTATAGGCTACGAGCAGTACTTC. The chain carries TRBV6-6 and TRBJ2-7; D unresolved. Germline-derived CDR1 and CDR2 are MNHNY and SVGAGI (reference sequence). This CDR3 contains 12 residues. V was pared by 5 bases and J by 3 bases, with 8 bases between.

The chain uses TRBV9 and TRBJ2-2; D not resolved. Germline V gene lookup returns CDR1 SGDLS and CDR2 YYNGEE. V was pared by 2 bases and J by 2 bases, with 10 bases between. This CDR3 has 15 residues. CDR3 DNA sequence: TGTGCCAGCAGCGTCCCCCCAGACAACACCGGGGAGCTGTTTTTT. Protein: CASSVPPDNTGELFF.

V and J are TRBV11-2 and TRBJ1-1; 9 nucleotides match TRBD1. Germline CDR1 reads SGHAT; CDR2 reads FQNNGV. The trim removed 1 base at V and 8 bases at J, leaving 5 bases unmatched. The CDR3 is 14 amino acids. The chain's CDR3 is CASSLARTGGEAFF. The DNA of the CDR3 is TGTGCCAGCAGCTTAGCCCGAACAGGGGGCGAAGCTTTCTTT.

The rearrangement links TRBV7-6 to TRBJ2-3; D not certain. CDR3 length: 15 residues. Germline V gives CDR1 SGHVS, CDR2 FNYEAQ. V gave up 5 bases and J gave up 10 bases, with 22 bases separating them. This CDR3 reads CASSQDQTARIAQYF. The CDR3 DNA is TGTGCCAGCAGCCAGGACCAAACAGCGAGGATCGCGCAGTATTTT. The complete variable domain, with remaining parts taken from reference TRBV7-6 and TRBJ2-3, reads GAGVSQSPRYKVTKRGQDVALRCDPISGHVSLYWYRQALGQGPEFLTYFNYEAQQDKSGLPNDRFSAERPEGSISTLTIQRTEQRDSAMYRCASSQDQTARIAQYFGPGTRLTVL.

This chain connects TRBV7-2 to TRBJ1-5, with no clear D. CDR1 and CDR2 from the germline V gene are SGHTA and FQGNSA. CDR3 length equals 12 residues. Trimming left V 5 bases short and J 3 bases short, with 5 bases between. CDR3: CASSQPNQPQHF. The CDR3 DNA reads as TGTGCCAGCAGCCAACCCAATCAGCCCCAGCATTTT.

DNA for the CDR3: TGTGCCAGCAGCCCGTCTAGGCCATCTGACAGGGCCGGCGGCGGCTACACCTTC. Translating gives CASSPSRPSDRAGGGYTF. V is TRBV7-9 and J is TRBJ1-2; 7 bases are a match to TRBD1. The germline V gene has CDR1 SEHNR and CDR2 FQNEAQ (reference sequence). There are 18 residues in the CDR3. With 5 bases clipped from V and 8 bases from J, the junction kept 23 bases outside the gene matches.

The gene calls are TRBV15 and TRBJ2-3, with D possibly TRBD1 on 6 matching bases. Germline V gene data show CDR1 as LNHNV and CDR2 as YYDKDF (reference sequence). CDR3 length: 14 amino acids. V was trimmed by 0 bases and J by 14 bases, leaving 18 bases between them. This CDR3 reads CATSRDMVGDIAYF. CDR3 in DNA: TGTGCCACCAGCAGAGACATGGTGGGGGACATCGCGTATTTT.

The rearrangement links TRBV27 to TRBJ2-2; D gene ambiguous. Germline values: CDR1 MNHEY, CDR2 SMNVEV (reference sequence). V lost 0 bases to trimming and J lost 4 bases, with 6 bases between them. The CDR3 is 14 residues long. This CDR3 reads CASSLSQLTGELFF. CDR3 sequence (DNA): TGTGCCAGCAGTTTATCTCAACTCACCGGGGAGCTGTTTTTT.

This clone was counted a single time. CDR3 in DNA: TGTGCCACCAGCAGAGATCGTCGGCAGTTCAATGAGCAGTTCTTC. The encoded protein is CATSRDRRQFNEQFF. The V and J genes are TRBV15 and TRBJ2-1; no clear D gene. Trimming left V 0 bases short and J 6 bases short, with 12 bases between. The CDR3 is 15 amino acids. CDR1 LNHNV and CDR2 YYDKDF come from the germline V gene (reference sequence).

This clone was counted a single time. Distinct nucleotide sequences in the sample also encode this CDR3. The gene calls are TRBV27 and TRBJ2-7; D is unclear. V dropped 9 bases and J dropped 2 bases, with 17 bases sitting between them. Germline values: CDR1 MNHEY, CDR2 SMNVEV (reference sequence). There are 14 residues in the CDR3. The CDR3 here is CASRKSDGPYEQYF. In DNA, the CDR3 is TGTGCCAGTAGGAAGTCGGACGGACCCTACGAGCAGTACTTC.

The gene calls are TRBV9 and TRBJ2-1; D unclear. Germline CDR1 and CDR2: SGDLS and YYNGEE. Trimming removed 3 bases at V and 8 bases at J, with 12 bases between. The CDR3 has 13 residues. The CDR3: CASSEHETHEQFF. The CDR3 DNA reads as TGTGCCAGCAGCGAACACGAGACGCATGAGCAGTTCTTC.

The chain is built from TRBV28 and TRBJ1-1; unclear D gene. V lost 2 bases to trimming and J lost 4 bases, with 11 bases between them. This CDR3 comprises 14 residues. Germline CDR1 is MDHEN and CDR2 is SYDVKM. This chain's CDR3 is CASSLTGLGTEAFF. In DNA form, the CDR3 reads TGTGCCAGCAGTTTAACGGGGTTAGGCACTGAAGCTTTCTTT.